Listed below are T cell receptor beta chains from one sample, sequenced in a study of T cell responses to AZD1222 COVID-19 vaccine. Sequenced by immunoSEQ multiplex PCR; TCRdb stores in-frame clones only, minus some. This table has roughly 55,000 clones, around nine tenths appearing once. This specimen consisted of peripheral blood, obtained on day 0 of AZD1222 vaccination. The receptors shown here come from an adult in good health. CDR3s include the opening cysteine and the closing phenylalanine or tryptophan. Each record gives: CDR3 length, V gene, J gene, CDR3 protein.

13,TRBV29-1,TRBJ1-1,CSVEEVSDTEAFF
15,TRBV9,TRBJ2-5,CASSVGLAGGETQYF
13,TRBV5-1,TRBJ2-7,CASSMGYNYEQYF
12,TRBV2,TRBJ2-7,CASKEDSYEQYF
13,TRBV12-3/TRBV12-4,TRBJ1-1,CASSLKFNTEAFF
16,TRBV2,TRBJ2-1,CASSALQGGPYNEQFF
15,TRBV9,TRBJ1-6,CASSVEGSGNSPLHF
19,TRBV2,TRBJ1-6,CASREVTGVELFYNSPLHF
15,TRBV7-7,TRBJ2-7,CASSLGTGASYEQYF
14,TRBV10-3,TRBJ2-7,CAISEGSKRAEQYF
16,TRBV5-1,TRBJ1-1,CASSLMKSMGQSEAFF
18,TRBV24-1,TRBJ2-3,CATSDQRDLGSHTDTQYF
14,TRBV19,TRBJ1-2,CASSIFTDNYGYTF
17,TRBV9,TRBJ1-6,CASSSGGGNSYNSPLHF
16,TRBV27,TRBJ1-6,CASSLRLGRDNSPLHF
16,TRBV5-1,TRBJ2-5,CASSLVGGGAGETQYF
16,TRBV6-5,TRBJ2-7,CASSYSGGLGGYEQYF
15,TRBV2,TRBJ1-5,CASSEARRNSQPQHF
16,TRBV19,TRBJ1-6,CASSRGRDFYNSPLHF
16,TRBV18,TRBJ1-6,CASSPSPGSYNSPLHF
18,TRBV11-2,TRBJ1-1,CASSPAPAPPLQRLEAFF
15,TRBV3-1/TRBV3-2,TRBJ2-7,CASSHIRDASYEQYF
16,TRBV6-1,TRBJ2-6,CASSELQGNGANVLTF
17,TRBV6-2/TRBV6-3,TRBJ1-1,CASSYSFLGTGNTEAFF
16,TRBV7-9,TRBJ2-1,CASSSLPRGRFNEQFF
15,TRBV9,TRBJ1-3,CASSEDSHRGNTIYF
15,TRBV10-3,TRBJ2-2,CAIQRDNANTGELFF
14,TRBV18,TRBJ1-5,CASSADSFNQPQHF
12,TRBV24-1,TRBJ2-1,CATSDRGDEQFF
13,TRBV6-5,TRBJ2-7,CASSPRGSYEQYF